A single sample gave rise to the 26 T cell receptor beta chains below, sequenced in a study of shared clonotypes between healthy human individuals. Only CD45RO-negative cells positively selected for CCR7 counted as naive CD8 cells, so terminally differentiated effector memory CD45RA+ cells were excluded. Sequenced by immunoSEQ multiplex PCR; TCRdb stores in-frame clones only, minus some. This sample yields about 650,000 clones, of which about 95% are seen a single time; 0.1% to 0.11% belongs to the top ten. Input material: naive CD8+ T cells sorted from blood. Source of these receptors: a woman aged 25 to 39 in good health.

CDR3 residues: CASSVELAGGYEQYF. The CDR3 DNA reads as TGTGCCAGCAGCGTTGAACTAGCGGGAGGGTACGAGCAGTACTTC. This sequence joins TRBV5-6 and TRBJ2-7; 13 bases line up with TRBD2. The CDR3 runs 15 residues. V lost 4 bases and J lost 4; bases outside the gene matches: 5. Germline V gives CDR1 SGHDT, CDR2 YYEEEE. Supplemented by reference TRBV5-6 and TRBJ2-7, the full variable domain reads DAGVTQSPTHLIKTRGQQVTLRCSPKSGHDTVSWYQQALGQGPQFIFQYYEEEERQRGNFPDRFSGHQFPNYSSELNVNALLLGDSALYLCASSVELAGGYEQYFGPGTRLTVT.

The rearrangement links TRBV11-2 to TRBJ2-3, with TRBD2 matching 10 bases. The junction had 13 bases not matched to a gene; V was cut back by 2 bases and J by 2 bases. Germline lookup yields CDR1 SGHAT and CDR2 FQNNGV. CDR3 length equals 19 residues. The CDR3 DNA is TGTGCCAGCAGCTTAATCGACAGCAGACTAGCGGGTAACACAGATACGCAGTATTTT. Amino acids: CASSLIDSRLAGNTDTQYF.

In DNA, the CDR3 is TGCGCCAGCAGCGCGGACAGGGGTCGAGAGCAGTACTTC. It is translated as CASSADRGREQYF. V and J are TRBV5-1 and TRBJ2-7, with 9 bases matching TRBD1. The CDR3 is 13 residues long. The V segment lost 4 bases and the J segment 7 bases; nucleotides outside the gene matches: 6. Germline V lookup: CDR1 SGHRS, CDR2 YFSETQ.

V is TRBV7-9 and J is TRBJ1-1; D is unclear. Germline CDR1 reads SEHNR; CDR2 reads FQNEAQ (reference sequence). The CDR3 runs 15 residues. V was clipped by 2 bases and J by 10 bases, with 20 bases between them. CDR3 protein: CASSLSVSFFDGAFF. Written as DNA, the CDR3 is TGTGCCAGCAGCTTATCTGTCTCGTTCTTTGATGGAGCTTTCTTT.

Concerning this clone itself: This same CDR3 is encoded by further DNA sequences in the sample. This rearrangement joins TRBV7-9 to TRBJ2-5; D is ambiguous. The CDR3 sequence is 12 residues long. Germline V gene lookup returns CDR1 SEHNR and CDR2 FQNEAQ (reference sequence). V was trimmed by 0 bases and J by 4 bases, leaving 3 bases between them. CDR3 amino acids: CASSLAGETQYF. The CDR3 bases are TGTGCCAGCAGCTTAGCAGGAGAGACCCAGTACTTC. The variable domain in full, with the rest retrieved from reference TRBV7-9 and TRBJ2-5, is DTGVSQNPRHKITKRGQNVTFRCDPISEHNRLYWYRQTLGQGPEFLTYFQNEAQLEKSRLLSDRFSAERPKGSFSTLEIQRTEQGDSAMYLCASSLAGETQYFGPGTRLLVL.

The rearrangement joins TRBV5-1 to TRBJ2-6, with TRBD1 as a possible D gene (6 bases). Germline loops: CDR1 SGHRS, CDR2 YFSETQ. V was shortened by 8 bases and J by 0 bases, with 15 bases between the two germline ends. This CDR3 region has 16 residues. The DNA of the CDR3 is TGCGCCAGTATGACAGGAAAAGGCTCTGGGGCCAACGTCCTGACTTTC. This encodes CASMTGKGSGANVLTF. Combining the CDR3 with reference TRBV5-1 and TRBJ2-6 gives the whole variable domain KAGVTQTPRYLIKTRGQQVTLSCSPISGHRSVSWYQQTPGQGLQFLFEYFSETQRNKGNFPGRFSGRQFSNSRSEMNVSTLELGDSALYLCASMTGKGSGANVLTFGAGSRLTVL.

Only one count was recorded for this clone. V and J are TRBV19 and TRBJ2-7; 7 nucleotides match TRBD1. Per germline, CDR1 LNHDA and CDR2 SQIVND (reference sequence). V trimming: 4 bases; J trimming: 5 bases; junction bases outside the gene matches: 11. CDR3 size: 15 residues. The CDR3 loop is CASSTRQGANHEQYF. CDR3 DNA sequence: TGTGCCAGTAGTACCCGACAGGGTGCTAACCACGAGCAGTACTTC.

This clone was detected once. The V and J genes are TRBV27 and TRBJ2-7, with TRBD2 matching 9 bases. Germline V gene data show CDR1 as MNHEY and CDR2 as SMNVEV (reference sequence). The CDR3 is 18 amino acids. Trimming took 5 bases from V and 1 from J; bases not matched to a gene: 15. Written as DNA, the CDR3 is TGTGCCAGCAGTGGGATAGCGGGAGACCTTAGTGGATCCTACGAGCAGTACTTC. It codes for CASSGIAGDLSGSYEQYF.

CDR3 bases: TGTGCCTGGAGTGCAGGGCCCTCCTACGAGCAGTACTTC. It codes for CAWSAGPSYEQYF. This chain uses TRBV30 with TRBJ2-7; maybe TRBD1 (5 bases). V lost 1 base, J lost 0 bases, and 7 bases lay in between. Germline-derived CDR1 and CDR2 are GTSNPN and SVGIG (reference sequence). The CDR3 runs 13 residues.

The J gene is TRBJ1-1, the V gene TRBV19; D uncertain. Trimming cost V 3 bases and J 10 bases, with 15 bases left between them. Germline CDR1 and CDR2: LNHDA and SQIVND (reference sequence). CDR3 length: 13 amino acids. The CDR3 loop is CASSIWTARPAFF. The CDR3 nucleotides are TGTGCCAGTAGTATCTGGACCGCCCGACCAGCTTTCTTT.

V gene TRBV14 combines with J gene TRBJ1-1, with D perhaps matching TRBD1 (6 bases). V lost 1 base and J 9 bases, leaving 9 bases between the germline ends. The CDR3 sequence is 12 residues long. Germline CDR1 and CDR2: SGHDN and FVKESK. CDR3 nucleotides: TGTGCCAGCAGCCAAGGGGGGGGCAAAGCTTTCTTT. It translates to CASSQGGGKAFF.

The V gene is TRBV2, the J gene TRBJ1-1; D call uncertain. Germline loops: CDR1 SNHLY, CDR2 FYNNEI. Trimming removed 4 bases from V and 2 bases from J, with 8 bases in between. There are 13 residues in the CDR3. This chain's CDR3 is CASSGDLNTEAFF. CDR3 bases: TGTGCCAGCAGTGGAGACCTTAACACTGAAGCTTTCTTT.

V and J are TRBV19 and TRBJ2-7; no clear D. The V gene lost 3 bases and the J gene lost 3 bases, with 9 bases spanning the gap. The CDR3 loop spans 13 amino acids. Germline CDR1 is LNHDA and CDR2 is SQIVND (reference sequence). This chain's CDR3 is CASSIGRSYEQYF. Here the CDR3 DNA reads TGTGCCAGTAGTATTGGACGGAGCTACGAGCAGTACTTC.

CDR3 sequence reads: CASSLSFGGEQYF. The CDR3 DNA follows: TGTGCCAGCAGTTTATCGTTCGGGGGAGAGCAGTACTTC. This chain uses TRBV27 with TRBJ2-7; D might be TRBD2 (6 bases). This CDR3 is 13 amino acids long. Germline CDR1 and CDR2: MNHEY and SMNVEV (reference sequence). V was clipped by 0 bases and J by 7 bases, with 10 bases between them.

V and J are TRBV27 and TRBJ2-7, with D perhaps matching TRBD2 (7 bases). Per the germline V gene, CDR1 is MNHEY and CDR2 is SMNVEV (reference sequence). Trimming cost V 3 bases and J 6 bases, with 12 bases left between them. The CDR3 is made up of 13 amino acids. The CDR3 sequence is CASSLGGGSEQYF. CDR3 DNA sequence: TGTGCCAGCAGTTTGGGGGGGGGCTCCGAGCAGTACTTC.

A remark on this clone: Other DNA variants within this sample encode the same CDR3. The chain links TRBV28 to TRBJ2-1; tentative D call: TRBD2 (5 bases). Looked up from germline, CDR1 is MDHEN and CDR2 is SYDVKM. The CDR3 extends over 12 amino acids. V lost 5 bases to trimming and J lost 5 bases, with 7 bases between them. CDR3 nucleotide sequence: TGTGCCAGCAGTCCGGGGAACAATGAGCAGTTCTTC. This sequence encodes CASSPGNNEQFF.

This chain joins TRBV6-5 and TRBJ2-7; 8 bases map to TRBD2. Germline-derived CDR1 and CDR2 are MNHEY and SVGAGI. The CDR3 sequence is 15 residues long. Trimming took 10 bases from V and 3 from J; bases not matched to a gene: 14. CDR3 coding DNA: TGTGCCACTACCCCGACTAGCGAGTCGGGCTACGAGCAGTACTTC. Encoded protein: CATTPTSESGYEQYF.

This chain links TRBV5-6 with TRBJ2-6, with D possibly TRBD1 on 5 matching bases. The CDR3 has 18 residues. Trimming cost V 6 bases and J 0 bases, with 19 bases left between them. CDR1 SGHDT and CDR2 YYEEEE come from the germline V gene. The CDR3 sequence is CASNLPTEASSGANVLTF. The CDR3 nucleotides read TGTGCCAGCAACCTCCCGACAGAGGCCAGCTCTGGGGCCAACGTCCTGACTTTC.

The sample holds one count of this clone. V is TRBV6-5 and J is TRBJ1-1, with unresolved D. The V gene's germline CDR1 is MNHEY and CDR2 SVGAGI. The ends were cut back, 2 bases at V and 1 base at J, with 8 bases in the middle. The CDR3 is made up of 14 amino acids. In DNA form, the CDR3 reads TGTGCCAGCAGTTACGGCTCGGCGAACACTGAAGCTTTCTTT. It is translated as CASSYGSANTEAFF.

The chain is built from TRBV11-2 and TRBJ1-5; D gene ambiguous. The CDR3 runs 15 residues. Trimming shortened V by 4 bases and J by 3 bases, and 13 bases separated the two germline ends. Germline CDR1 is SGHAT and CDR2 is FQNNGV. CDR3 bases: TGTGCCAGCAGCTCCACCTTCGACACCAATCAGCCCCAGCATTTT. As protein: CASSSTFDTNQPQHF.

This clone was found a few times. V is TRBV20-1 and J is TRBJ1-1, with no clear D. The CDR3 totals 10 residues. V lost 6 bases, J lost 5 bases, and 7 bases lay in between. The germline V gene has CDR1 DFQATT and CDR2 SNEGSKA (reference sequence). CDR3 amino acids: CSAPSTEAFF. The CDR3 coding sequence is TGCAGTGCCCCGTCTACTGAAGCTTTCTTT.

The J gene is TRBJ2-1, the V gene TRBV10-2, with 12 nucleotides matching TRBD1. The CDR3 extends over 14 amino acids. The germline V gene encodes CDR1 WSHSY and CDR2 SAAADI. The junction had 8 bases not matched to a gene; V was cut back by 8 bases and J by 9 bases. The CDR3 reads CASSRDRGHGEQFF. The CDR3 bases are TGCGCCAGCTCCCGGGACAGGGGGCACGGTGAGCAGTTCTTC.

The CDR3 DNA follows: TGTGCCAGCAGTGACGGACGGAGATACGAGCAGTACTTC. Protein sequence: CASSDGRRYEQYF. The rearrangement uses TRBV6-5 and TRBJ2-7; D is ambiguous. Germline V gene data show CDR1 as MNHEY and CDR2 as SVGAGI. The CDR3 consists of 13 residues. V gave up 5 bases and J gave up 4 bases, with 12 bases separating them.

Regarding this clone: This CDR3 is also generated by other DNA sequences in the sample. The chain recombines TRBV9 with TRBJ2-3, with D perhaps TRBD1 or TRBD2 (5 bases each). Germline lookup yields CDR1 SGDLS and CDR2 YYNGEE. The CDR3 sequence is 14 residues long. V was clipped by 0 bases and J by 2 bases, with 7 bases between them. CDR3 residues: CASSVGGNTDTQYF. Written as DNA, the CDR3 is TGTGCCAGCAGCGTAGGGGGGAACACAGATACGCAGTATTTT. Full variable domain (remainder filled in from reference TRBV9 and TRBJ2-3): DSGVTQTPKHLITATGQRVTLRCSPRSGDLSVYWYQQSLDQGLQFLIQYYNGEERAKGNILERFSAQQFPDLHSELNLSSLELGDSALYFCASSVGGNTDTQYFGPGTRLTVL.

The gene calls are TRBV16 and TRBJ2-5; D is perhaps TRBD1 or TRBD2 (5 bases each). V dropped 4 bases and J dropped 1 base, with 10 bases sitting between them. The CDR3 is 14 residues long. The germline CDR1 and CDR2 sequences are KGHSY and FQNENV. The DNA of the CDR3 is TGTGCCAGCAGCCCTCCGGGACCCCAAGAGACCCAGTACTTC. Translation: CASSPPGPQETQYF.

The chain uses TRBV13 and TRBJ2-7; 13 bases are a match to TRBD2. The junction had 9 bases not matched to a gene; V was cut back by 1 base and J by 6 bases. This CDR3 has 17 amino acids. Germline loops: CDR1 PRHDT, CDR2 FYEKMQ (reference sequence). The CDR3: CASSLERGLAGSVEQYF. Here the CDR3 DNA reads TGTGCCAGCAGCTTAGAAAGGGGACTAGCGGGATCGGTCGAGCAGTACTTC.